The clone carrying this T cell receptor (beta chain) was counted a few times. The CDR3 sequence is 14 residues long. The germline CDR1 and CDR2 sequences are SGHVS and FQNEAQ. V shed 0 bases and J shed 3 bases, with 8 bases lying between them. The record originates from a study of CDR3 diversity in severe acne. MiXCR, applied by TCRdb to the PCR reads, yields one record per CDR3 protein. The sample includes almost 85,000 distinct CDR3 sequences, under 65% of them seen just once. V and J are TRBV7-8 and TRBJ2-5, with D perhaps being TRBD1 or TRBD2 (6 bases each). This clonotype originated in a male donor in good health, without acne. The source material was blood. The CDR3 sequence: CASSLAGGKETQYF. The CDR3 bases are TGTGCCAGCAGCTTAGCGGGGGGCAAAGAGACCCAGTACTTC.